Listed here are 22 T cell receptor beta chains from one sample, sequenced in a study of blood T cell dynamics during melanoma immunotherapy. Time point given: pre-treatment baseline. Using immunoSEQ multiplex PCR, the repertoire was profiled, and TCRdb retains in-frame clones only, with some absent. The sample yields about 4,800 clones, 85% to 90% seen once. Here the sequenced sample was blood, taken from a patient treated with checkpoint blockade. The receptors shown here come from a human donor with melanoma.

This clone occurred once. The chain uses TRBV7-6 and TRBJ2-5; TRBD1 matches at 7 bases. Germline V CDR1 and CDR2: SGHVS, FNYEAQ. V shed 5 bases, J shed 1 base, and the junction held 4 bases outside the gene matches. The CDR3 runs 14 residues. The CDR3 DNA reads TGTGCCAGCAGCCAGGGGACAGCCCAAGAGACCCAGTACTTC. This gives the protein CASSQGTAQETQYF.

About this clone itself: The same CDR3 can be traced to other DNA sequences in this sample. The chain is built from TRBV11-2 and TRBJ2-1; 10 bases are a match to TRBD2. There are 16 residues in the CDR3. CDR1 and CDR2 from the germline V gene are SGHAT and FQNNGV. V was clipped by 5 bases and J by 3 bases; unmatched bases: 7. The CDR3 DNA sequence: TGTGCCAGCAGCCATCCGGGACTAGCGAGCTACAATGAGCAGTTCTTC. Translation gives CASSHPGLASYNEQFF.

The chain couples TRBV5-1 to TRBJ2-7; D remains ambiguous. Deletions cut 0 bases from V and 6 bases from J, with 10 bases between. The CDR3 runs to 13 residues. CDR1 is SGHRS and CDR2 is YFSETQ in the germline V gene. DNA for the CDR3: TGCGCCAGCAGCTTGGAGTTGGGCCGCGAGCAGTACTTC. Protein: CASSLELGREQYF.

The CDR3 spells CASSLSLGSSGEAFF. The CDR3 nucleotides read TGTGCCAGCAGCTTAAGCTTGGGGTCGAGTGGGGAAGCTTTCTTT. The chain couples TRBV11-3 to TRBJ1-1; D uncertain. CDR1 SGHNT and CDR2 YENEEA come from the germline V gene. V was pared by 2 bases and J by 8 bases, with 18 bases between. The CDR3 length is 15 residues.

V usage is TRBV2 and J usage is TRBJ2-7, with 11 bases identical to TRBD1. The CDR3 extends over 15 amino acids. V gave up 5 bases and J gave up 3 bases; unmatched junction bases: 6. CDR1 SNHLY and CDR2 FYNNEI come from the germline V gene. The CDR3 spells CASSLRTGGLYEQYF. The CDR3, as DNA: TGTGCCAGCAGTCTTAGGACAGGGGGCCTCTACGAGCAGTACTTC.

The chain is built from TRBV6-1 and TRBJ2-7; D remains ambiguous. The CDR3 spans 12 residues. Trimming left V 6 bases short and J 7 bases short, with 13 bases between. CDR1 and CDR2 (germline): MNHNS, SASEGT. CDR3: CASSDPPLEQYF. The CDR3 DNA is TGTGCCAGCAGCGACCCCCCCTTAGAGCAGTACTTC.

This chain uses TRBV7-9 with TRBJ2-7; no firm D call. The CDR3 length is 15 residues. CDR1 is SEHNR and CDR2 is FQNEAQ in the germline V gene (reference sequence). Trimming stripped 5 bases from V and 3 bases from J, with 17 bases between. CDR3 in DNA: TGTGCCAGCAGCGGAGACGGAACAGCAGTCTACGAGCAGTACTTC. It codes for CASSGDGTAVYEQYF.

The table lists this clone with a few counts. The V gene is TRBV28, the J gene TRBJ1-5, with D possibly being TRBD1 (5 bases). Germline assignment: CDR1 MDHEN and CDR2 SYDVKM. Trimming shortened V by 10 bases and J by 0 bases, and 16 bases separated the two germline ends. CDR3 size: 15 residues. The CDR3 coding sequence is TGTGCCACATCAACAGGACTACTTAGCAATCAGCCCCAGCATTTT. This translates into CATSTGLLSNQPQHF.

The J gene is TRBJ2-2, the V gene TRBV11-3; 7 bases fit TRBD2. The CDR3 contains 14 residues. Germline assignment: CDR1 SGHNT and CDR2 YENEEA. The junction had 0 bases not matched to a gene; V was cut back by 3 bases and J by 2 bases. The CDR3 sequence is CASSLGLNTGELFF. The CDR3 DNA reads TGTGCCAGCAGCTTGGGACTAAACACCGGGGAGCTGTTTTTT.

The chain recombines TRBV28 with TRBJ2-1; no reliable D call. With 4 bases removed from V and 2 bases from J, the gap between germline ends came to 3 bases. The V gene's germline CDR1 is MDHEN and CDR2 SYDVKM. The CDR3 contains 12 residues. The CDR3 protein is CASSSTYNEQFF. The DNA of the CDR3 is TGTGCCAGCAGTTCAACCTACAATGAGCAGTTCTTC.

The chain combines TRBV27 with TRBJ2-1; no definite D call. The V gene's germline CDR1 is MNHEY and CDR2 SMNVEV (reference sequence). V was clipped by 3 bases and J by 0 bases, with 15 bases between them. The length of the CDR3 is 17 residues. CDR3 protein: CASSFTHLGSSYNEQFF. CDR3 bases: TGTGCCAGCAGTTTTACCCATTTGGGATCCTCCTACAATGAGCAGTTCTTC.

V gene TRBV14 combines with J gene TRBJ2-3, with D unclear. V dropped 3 bases and J dropped 6 bases, with 10 bases sitting between them. Germline V gene data show CDR1 as SGHDN and CDR2 as FVKESK. This CDR3 has 13 amino acids. CDR3 DNA: TGTGCCAGCAGCCAGCACCCGGGCGATACGCAGTATTTT. Its translation: CASSQHPGDTQYF.

This chain uses TRBV19 with TRBJ2-3; 11 bases fit TRBD2. Trimming at V came to 4 bases and at J to 2 bases, leaving 5 bases not matched to a gene. The CDR3 spans 16 residues. CDR1 and CDR2 (germline): LNHDA, SQIVND (reference sequence). For the CDR3, the DNA is TGTGCCAGTAGTAGAGATAGCGGGAGGGCCACAGATACGCAGTATTTT. Translating it yields CASSRDSGRATDTQYF.

J is TRBJ2-5 and V is TRBV19; D ambiguous. The CDR3 loop spans 14 amino acids. Between the trimmed V and J ends, which lost 3 bases and 5 bases, there was a span of 13 bases. The germline CDR1 and CDR2 sequences are LNHDA and SQIVND (reference sequence). As DNA, the CDR3 is TGTGCCAGTAGTATCGCCCCCTTTGGCGAGACCCAGTACTTC. Protein sequence: CASSIAPFGETQYF.

This clone is a singleton in its sample. The chain is built from TRBV28 and TRBJ2-5, with D possibly called TRBD1 or TRBD2 (6 bases each). CDR3 length: 15 residues. Per the germline V gene, CDR1 is MDHEN and CDR2 is SYDVKM. V was clipped by 4 bases and J by 3 bases, with 15 bases between them. CDR3 protein: CASSSWVGGKETQYF. CDR3 sequence (DNA): TGTGCCAGCAGTTCGTGGGTAGGGGGGAAAGAGACCCAGTACTTC.

This clone was seen a single time. The CDR3, as DNA: TGTGCCAGCAGTAGGGGTGGGGCCAACGTCCTGACTTTC. It specifies CASSRGGANVLTF. The chain links TRBV28 to TRBJ2-6; TRBD1 is a possible D gene (5 bases). Germline V gene lookup returns CDR1 MDHEN and CDR2 SYDVKM. V gave up 5 bases and J gave up 3 bases, with 5 bases separating them. The CDR3 covers 13 residues.

The V gene is TRBV7-9, the J gene TRBJ2-2; 9 bases align to TRBD2. After removal of 1 base from V and 6 bases from J, the junction contained 6 bases not matched to a gene. The CDR3 consists of 16 residues. Per germline, CDR1 SEHNR and CDR2 FQNEAQ (reference sequence). CDR3 in amino acids: CASSLEGSGSAGELFF. The CDR3 DNA reads as TGTGCCAGCAGCTTAGAGGGTAGCGGGAGTGCCGGGGAGCTGTTTTTT.

The chain employs TRBV2 and TRBJ1-3; 8 positions agree with TRBD1. Trimming took 3 bases from V and 2 from J; bases not matched to a gene: 6. This CDR3 spans 16 amino acids. Looked up from germline, CDR1 is SNHLY and CDR2 is FYNNEI. The CDR3 protein is CASSDSGQGAGNTIYF. DNA for the CDR3: TGTGCCAGCAGTGATTCAGGACAGGGAGCTGGAAACACCATATATTTT. Supplemented by reference TRBV2 and TRBJ1-3, the full variable domain reads EPEVTQTPSHQVTQMGQEVILRCVPISNHLYFYWYRQILGQKVEFLVSFYNNEISEKSEIFDDQFSVERPDGSNFTLKIRSTKLEDSAMYFCASSDSGQGAGNTIYFGEGSWLTVV.

The J gene is TRBJ1-6, the V gene TRBV5-1; 9 bases are shared with TRBD1. Germline values: CDR1 SGHRS, CDR2 YFSETQ. After removal of 0 bases from V and 14 bases from J, the junction contained 12 bases not matched to a gene. The CDR3 is 16 amino acids. The CDR3, as DNA: TGCGCCAGCAGCTTGGACCCGGGACAGGGCACAGCGTCCCTCCACTTT. Translating it yields CASSLDPGQGTASLHF.

The chain couples TRBV5-1 to TRBJ2-5; D tentatively reads TRBD1 or TRBD2 (6 bases each). The CDR3 sequence is 13 residues long. Germline loops: CDR1 SGHRS, CDR2 YFSETQ. V was cut by 5 bases and J by 5 bases, with 13 bases left in between. The CDR3 sequence is CASSPGARETQYF. Here the CDR3 DNA reads TGCGCCAGCAGTCCGGGGGCGAGGGAGACCCAGTACTTC.

V gene TRBV11-2 combines with J gene TRBJ2-3; tentatively, D is TRBD2 (7 bases). With 7 bases removed from V and 8 bases from J, the gap between germline ends came to 19 bases. Per the germline V gene, CDR1 is SGHAT and CDR2 is FQNNGV. The length of the CDR3 is 14 residues. The CDR3: CASTQGRGDGTQYF. Written as DNA, the CDR3 is TGTGCCAGCACCCAGGGGAGGGGAGACGGTACGCAGTATTTT.

V usage is TRBV7-9 and J usage is TRBJ1-1; no clear D gene. V was clipped by 1 base and J by 1 base, with 7 bases between them. Germline V gene data show CDR1 as SEHNR and CDR2 as FQNEAQ (reference sequence). This CDR3 comprises 14 residues. CDR3 region: CASSLDSRNTEAFF. CDR3 in DNA: TGTGCCAGCAGCTTAGACAGTCGGAACACTGAAGCTTTCTTT.